This T cell receptor (beta chain) was identified during a study of blood T cells in healthy people across ages. A second 7 to 11 cycle PCR used barcoded and J-beta primers. Through a template-switch adaptor with 12 random nucleotides, each cDNA molecule received a tag. Researchers report that each sample yielded at least 2.5 million CDR3-containing paired-end reads. TCRdb reprocessed the 5' RACE reads with MiXCR, giving one entry per CDR3 protein. Found here are under 750,000 distinct CDR3 sequences, roughly 48% of them singletons; the top ten hold about 26%. General study results and limits: Higher diversity, along with more naive CD4+ cells, distinguished long-lived donors from aged donors.

The CDR3 loop spans 13 amino acids. With 4 bases removed from V and 6 bases from J, the gap between germline ends came to 10 bases. The V gene's germline CDR1 is MNHEY and CDR2 SVGEGT. In the case of this clonotype: Its antigen is not known.

This receptor was obtained from an elderly man in good health. V and J are TRBV6-2 or TRBV6-3 and TRBJ2-1; D remains ambiguous. Sequences were obtained from blood. CDR3 bases: TGTGCCAGCAGTTGGGGATCCCTCAATGAGCAGTTCTTC. It codes for CASSWGSLNEQFF.